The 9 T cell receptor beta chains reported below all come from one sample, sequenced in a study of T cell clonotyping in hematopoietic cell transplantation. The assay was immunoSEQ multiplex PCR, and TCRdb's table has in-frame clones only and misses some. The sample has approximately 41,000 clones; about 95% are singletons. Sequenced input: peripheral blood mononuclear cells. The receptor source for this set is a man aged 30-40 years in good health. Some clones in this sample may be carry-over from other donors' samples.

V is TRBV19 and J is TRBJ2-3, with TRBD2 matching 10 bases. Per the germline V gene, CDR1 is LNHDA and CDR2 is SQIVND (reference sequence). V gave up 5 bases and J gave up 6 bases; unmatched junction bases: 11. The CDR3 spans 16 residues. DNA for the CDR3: TGTGCCAGTAGTGGATTGACTAGCGGGTGGGGGGATACGCAGTATTTT. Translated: CASSGLTSGWGDTQYF.

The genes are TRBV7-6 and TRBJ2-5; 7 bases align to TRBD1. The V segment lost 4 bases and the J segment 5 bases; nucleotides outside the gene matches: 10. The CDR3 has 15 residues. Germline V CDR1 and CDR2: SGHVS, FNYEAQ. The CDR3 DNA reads TGTGCCAGCAGCTCTTATCTCGCCAGGGGGGAGACCCAGTACTTC. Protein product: CASSSYLARGETQYF.

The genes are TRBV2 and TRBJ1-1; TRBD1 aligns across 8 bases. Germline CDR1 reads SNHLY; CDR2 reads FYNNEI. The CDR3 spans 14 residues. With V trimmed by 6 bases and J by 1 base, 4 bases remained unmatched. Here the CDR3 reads CASRATGANTEAFF. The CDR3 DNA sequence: TGTGCCAGCAGGGCGACAGGGGCGAACACTGAAGCTTTCTTT.

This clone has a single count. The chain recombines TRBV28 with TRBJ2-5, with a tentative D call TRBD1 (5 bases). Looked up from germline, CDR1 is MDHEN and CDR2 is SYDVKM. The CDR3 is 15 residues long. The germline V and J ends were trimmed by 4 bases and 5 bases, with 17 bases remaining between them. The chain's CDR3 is CASSSATPKGETQYF. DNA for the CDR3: TGTGCCAGCAGTTCCGCAACACCCAAGGGGGAGACCCAGTACTTC.

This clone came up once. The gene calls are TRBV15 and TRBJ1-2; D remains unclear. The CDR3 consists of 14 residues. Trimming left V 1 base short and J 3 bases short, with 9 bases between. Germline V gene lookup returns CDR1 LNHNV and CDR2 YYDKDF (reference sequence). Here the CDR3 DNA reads TGTGCCACCAGCAGAGGGTGGAGAGACTATGGCTACACCTTC. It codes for CATSRGWRDYGYTF.

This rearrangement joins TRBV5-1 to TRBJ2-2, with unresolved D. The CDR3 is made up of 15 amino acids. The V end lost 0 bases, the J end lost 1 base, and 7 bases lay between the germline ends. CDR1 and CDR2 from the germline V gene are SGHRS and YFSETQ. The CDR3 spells CASSLAQGNTGELFF. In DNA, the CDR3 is TGCGCCAGCAGCTTGGCCCAAGGGAACACCGGGGAGCTGTTTTTT.

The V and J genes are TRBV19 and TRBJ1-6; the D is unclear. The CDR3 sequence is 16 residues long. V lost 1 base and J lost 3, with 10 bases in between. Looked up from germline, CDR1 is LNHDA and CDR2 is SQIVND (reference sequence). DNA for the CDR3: TGTGCCAGTAGTATAGGGGAACGCGTCTATAATTCACCCCTCCACTTT. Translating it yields CASSIGERVYNSPLHF. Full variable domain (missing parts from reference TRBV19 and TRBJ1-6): DGGITQSPKYLFRKEGQNVTLSCEQNLNHDAMYWYRQDPGQGLRLIYYSQIVNDFQKGDIAEGYSVSREKKESFPLTVTSAQKNPTAFYLCASSIGERVYNSPLHFGNGTRLTVT.

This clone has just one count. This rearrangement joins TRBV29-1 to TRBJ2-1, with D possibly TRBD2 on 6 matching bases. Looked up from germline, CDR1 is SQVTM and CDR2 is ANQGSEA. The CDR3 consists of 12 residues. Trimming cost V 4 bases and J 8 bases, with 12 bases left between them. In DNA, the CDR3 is TGCAGCGTTGCGTCCGGGAGACATGAGCAGTTCTTC. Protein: CSVASGRHEQFF.

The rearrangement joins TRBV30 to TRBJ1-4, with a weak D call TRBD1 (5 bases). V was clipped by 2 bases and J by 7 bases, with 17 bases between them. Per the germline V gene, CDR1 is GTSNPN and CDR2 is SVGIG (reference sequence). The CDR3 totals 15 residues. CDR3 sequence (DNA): TGTGCCTGGAGTCGGACACCTGATTCTAGTGAAAAACTGTTTTTT. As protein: CAWSRTPDSSEKLFF.